This paragraph reports one T cell receptor beta chain. Its cognate antigen has yet to be identified. No much larger clonotype is one base removed from it; base qualities were not supplied. This entry is derived from a study of control samples from healthy donors and cancer patients (dated by TCRdb to 2018 to 2021). To prepare the library, the immunoSEQ multiplex PCR assay was applied. TCRdb mirrors the immuneACCESS table, restricted to in-frame sequences. Some clones are absent from its copies; in checked studies, under half trace to an unresolved V gene, and the reason for the others is unknown. Counted in this sample were 55,000 to 85,000 clones; approximately 87% of them appeared once. The ten biggest clones cover about 2.2% of the sample. CDR1 is given as SGDLS and CDR2 as YYNGEE, both from the germline V gene. V and J are truncated by 2 bases and 4 bases respectively, leaving an intervening sequence of 12 bases. From its cysteine to its phenylalanine, the CDR3 spans 14 amino acids. CDR3 DNA only is kept here, 42 bases in frame from base 1.

The material sequenced was PBMCs. This clonotype was obtained from a woman aged 45-59 years with head and neck cancer. Recombination linked TRBV9 to TRBJ1-1; TRBD1 is a possible D gene, resting on 5 matching bases. The bases read TGTGCCAGCAGCGTGGGGGTGAAAGGCACTGAAGCTTTCTTT. Its translation reads: CASSVGVKGTEAFF. Extended through the reference TRBV9 and TRBJ1-1 proteins, this CDR3 yields the full variable domain: DSGVTQTPKHLITATGQRVTLRCSPRSGDLSVYWYQQSLDQGLQFLIQYYNGEERAKGNILERFSAQQFPDLHSELNLSSLELGDSALYFCASSVGVKGTEAFFGQGTRLTVV.